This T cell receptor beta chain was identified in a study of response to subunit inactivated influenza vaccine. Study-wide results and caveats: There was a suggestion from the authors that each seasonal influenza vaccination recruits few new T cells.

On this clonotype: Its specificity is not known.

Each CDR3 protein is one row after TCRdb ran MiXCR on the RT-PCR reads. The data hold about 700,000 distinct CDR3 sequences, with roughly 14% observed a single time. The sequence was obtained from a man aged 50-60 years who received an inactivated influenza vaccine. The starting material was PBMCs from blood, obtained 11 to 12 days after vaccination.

The CDR3 DNA follows: TGTGCCAGCAGCACCACGGACAGGGGGCTCTACGAGCAGTACTTC. Its translation is CASSTTDRGLYEQYF. This chain links TRBV27 with TRBJ2-7; 11 bases fit TRBD1. Germline V lookup: CDR1 MNHEY, CDR2 SMNVEV (reference sequence). This CDR3 contains 15 residues. V lost 6 bases to trimming and J lost 3 bases; unmatched junction nucleotides: 7.